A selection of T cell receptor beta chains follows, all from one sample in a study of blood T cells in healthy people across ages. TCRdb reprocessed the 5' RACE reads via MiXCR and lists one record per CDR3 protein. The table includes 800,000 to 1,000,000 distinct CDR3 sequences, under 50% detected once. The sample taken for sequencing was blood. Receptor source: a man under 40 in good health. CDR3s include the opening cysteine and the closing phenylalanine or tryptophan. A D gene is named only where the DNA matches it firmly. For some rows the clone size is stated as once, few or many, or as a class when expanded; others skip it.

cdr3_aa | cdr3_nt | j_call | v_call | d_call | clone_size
CASSPWTGGNDEQFF | TGCGCCAGCAGCCCCTGGACAGGGGGCAACGATGAGCAGTTCTTC | TRBJ2-1 | TRBV5-1 | TRBD1 | few
CASSLGQGRTYEQYF | TGTGCCAGCAGCCTTGGACAGGGGCGAACCTACGAGCAGTACTTC | TRBJ2-7 | TRBV6-2/TRBV6-3 | TRBD1 | few
CAWSKYNEQFF | TGTGCCTGGAGTAAGTACAATGAGCAGTTCTTC | TRBJ2-1 | TRBV30 | NA | few
CASSSPGEQYF | TGCGCCAGCAGTAGTCCGGGGGAGCAGTACTTC | TRBJ2-7 | TRBV4-1 | NA | NA
CATSAWAGDGYTF | TGTGCCACCAGTGCTTGGGCAGGGGATGGCTACACCTTC | TRBJ1-2 | TRBV24-1 | NA | once
CASSQQDRGVRAKNIQYF | TGTGCCAGCAGTCAACAGGACAGGGGAGTGAGAGCCAAAAACATTCAGTACTTC | TRBJ2-4 | TRBV28 | TRBD1 | NA
CASSGGLAGIEQYF | TGTGCCAGCAGTGGCGGACTAGCGGGGATCGAGCAGTACTTC | TRBJ2-7 | TRBV6-1 | TRBD2 | once
CASSLPLAGTDTQYF | TGCGCCAGCAGCCTACCGCTAGCGGGCACAGATACGCAGTATTTT | TRBJ2-3 | TRBV5-1 | TRBD2 | few
CASSGQGDTDYNEQFF | TGTGCCAGTAGTGGTCAGGGAGACACCGACTACAATGAGCAGTTCTTC | TRBJ2-1 | TRBV25-1 | NA | NA
CAIGPGTAYGYTF | TGTGCCATCGGACCCGGGACGGCTTATGGCTACACCTTC | TRBJ1-2 | TRBV6-1 | NA | NA
CASSEPPGTDYTDTQYF | TGTGCCAGCAGCGAACCCCCCGGGACTGACTACACAGATACGCAGTATTTT | TRBJ2-3 | TRBV5-8 | NA | many
CASSLTANQPQHF | TGTGCCAGCAGCTTAACAGCGAATCAGCCCCAGCATTTT | TRBJ1-5 | TRBV11-2 | NA | NA
CASSYSMAQQTEAFF | TGTGCCAGCAGTTACTCGATGGCGCAGCAGACTGAAGCTTTCTTT | TRBJ1-1 | TRBV6-5 | NA | NA
CASSVVNREADTQYF | TGTGCCAGCAGCGTAGTGAACAGGGAGGCAGATACGCAGTATTTT | TRBJ2-3 | TRBV9 | NA | NA
CASSPDRDSVHEQYF | TGTGCCAGCAGCCCGGACAGAGATTCGGTACATGAGCAGTACTTC | TRBJ2-5 | TRBV27 | NA | NA
CASGFYAGGVTDTQYF | TGTGCTAGTGGTTTTTATGCGGGGGGTGTCACAGATACGCAGTATTTT | TRBJ2-3 | TRBV12-5 | TRBD2 | NA
CATSRDVGANTGELFF | TGTGCCACCAGCAGAGATGTCGGCGCGAACACCGGGGAGCTGTTTTTT | TRBJ2-2 | TRBV15 | NA | NA